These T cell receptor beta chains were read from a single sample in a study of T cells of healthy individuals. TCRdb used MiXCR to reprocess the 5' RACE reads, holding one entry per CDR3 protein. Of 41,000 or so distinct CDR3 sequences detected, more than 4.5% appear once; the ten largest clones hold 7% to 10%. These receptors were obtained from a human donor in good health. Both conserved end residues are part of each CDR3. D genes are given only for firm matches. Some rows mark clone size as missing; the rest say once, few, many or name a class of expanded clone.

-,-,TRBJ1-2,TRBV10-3,TGTGCCATCAGTGGGGCACGGTATGGCTACACCTTC,CAISGARYGYTF
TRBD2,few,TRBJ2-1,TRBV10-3,TGTGCCATCTCCCCGGCGAGCGGGGGGGCCGGTCAATACAATGAGCAGTTCTTC,CAISPASGGAGQYNEQFF
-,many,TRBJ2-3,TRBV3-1,TGTGCCAGCAGCCTCCGTCTAGCCCCGACAGATACGCAGTATTTT,CASSLRLAPTDTQYF
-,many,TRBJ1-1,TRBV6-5,TGTGCCAGTCAGTTCAGTTCTTCCACTGAAGCTTTCTTT,CASQFSSSTEAFF
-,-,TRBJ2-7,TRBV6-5,TGTGCCAGCAGTTTTGCAGGACGCGAGCAGTACTTC,CASSFAGREQYF
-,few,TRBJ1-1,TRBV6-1,TGTGCCAGCAGTGAAGCGGGGTTATGGACTGAAGCTTTCTTT,CASSEAGLWTEAFF
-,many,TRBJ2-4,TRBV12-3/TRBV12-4,TGTGCCAGCAGATTCCGGTCCGCCACGGAGAACATTCAGTACTTC,CASRFRSATENIQYF
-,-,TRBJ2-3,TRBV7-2,TGTGCCAGCAGCTTAGTCTGGACAGGCACAGATACGCAGTATTTT,CASSLVWTGTDTQYF
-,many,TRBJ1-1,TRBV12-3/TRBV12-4,TGTGCCAGCAGTTTAAGGGAGGACACTGAAGCTTTCTTT,CASSLREDTEAFF
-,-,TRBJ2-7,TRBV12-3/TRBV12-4,TGTGCCAGCAGTTTTACAAAGACCTACGAGCAGTACTTC,CASSFTKTYEQYF
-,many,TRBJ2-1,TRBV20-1,TGCAGTGCCGCCACCCCAAGGGGGGGAGCGCGCCCCCAGTTCTTC,CSAATPRGGARPQFF
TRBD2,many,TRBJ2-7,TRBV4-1,TGCGCCAGCAGCCCGGGACTAGCGGGGGCTCTCGGGGTCAACGAGCAGTACTTC,CASSPGLAGALGVNEQYF
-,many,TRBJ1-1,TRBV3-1,TGTGCCAGCAGCCCCACCGGATCGGAAGCTTTCTTT,CASSPTGSEAFF
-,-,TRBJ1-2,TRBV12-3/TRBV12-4,TGTGCCAGCACCCCTTCGGCGGGGATCTATGGCTACACCTTC,CASTPSAGIYGYTF
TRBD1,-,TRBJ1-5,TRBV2,TGTGCCAGCAGTCGGGACAGAGGGAATCAGCCCCAGCATTTT,CASSRDRGNQPQHF
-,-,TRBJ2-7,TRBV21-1,TGTGCCAGCAGCCCCCGAGTCTCCTACGAGCAGTACTTC,CASSPRVSYEQYF
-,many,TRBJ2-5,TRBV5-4,TGTGCCAGCAGCTCTAGACAGTACTATCAAGAGACCCAGTACTTC,CASSSRQYYQETQYF
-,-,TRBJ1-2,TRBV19,TGTGCCAGTAGTATCAACGACGCTAACTATGGCTACACCTTC,CASSINDANYGYTF
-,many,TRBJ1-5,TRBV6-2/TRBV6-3,TGTGCCAGCAGTCCTGGGGGTATTCAGCCCCAGCATTTT,CASSPGGIQPQHF
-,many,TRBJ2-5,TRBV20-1,TGCAGTGCGGTTCGGGGACAAGGAGAGACCCAGTACTTC,CSAVRGQGETQYF
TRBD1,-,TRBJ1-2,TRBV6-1,TGTGCCAGCAGTGAACAGGGGGCAGGATCTGGCTACACCTTC,CASSEQGAGSGYTF
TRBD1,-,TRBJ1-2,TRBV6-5,TGTGCCAGCAGCTTCGATTGGACAGGGGGGATCTATGGCTACACCTTC,CASSFDWTGGIYGYTF
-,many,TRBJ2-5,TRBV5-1,TGCGCCAGCAGCTCGAAGCCCGGGGAAGGAGAGACCCAGTACTTC,CASSSKPGEGETQYF
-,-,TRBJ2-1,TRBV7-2,TGTGCCAGCAGCTTGGACAGATACAATGAGCAGTTCTTC,CASSLDRYNEQFF
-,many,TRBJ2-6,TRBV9,TGTGCCAGCAGCGTAGGGGGCCGTGGGGCCAACGTCCTGACTTTC,CASSVGGRGANVLTF
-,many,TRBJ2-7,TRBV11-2,TGTGCCAGCAGCTCCATTAGGGGGGCCTCCTACGAGCAGTACTTC,CASSSIRGASYEQYF
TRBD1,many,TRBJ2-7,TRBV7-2,TGTGCCAGCAGCCTTAGACGGGGACAGGACGAGCAGTACTTC,CASSLRRGQDEQYF
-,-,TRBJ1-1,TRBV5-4,TGTGCCAGCAGCTTAGAAGGGGCGAAAGGTACTGAAGCTTTCTTT,CASSLEGAKGTEAFF
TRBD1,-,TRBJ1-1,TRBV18,TGTGCCAGCTCACCCAATAGACAGGGTGACACTGAAGCTTTCTTT,CASSPNRQGDTEAFF
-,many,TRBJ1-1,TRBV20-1,TGCAGTGCCCGTAGGGCGACGGATAACTATGACACTGAAGCTTTCTTT,CSARRATDNYDTEAFF
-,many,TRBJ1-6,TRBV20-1,TGCAGTGCTAGGACGGGGGACCTCCTCCACTTT,CSARTGDLLHF
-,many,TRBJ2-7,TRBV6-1,TGTGCCAGCAGTCTCCGCGGGGATTACGCCTACGAGCAGTACTTC,CASSLRGDYAYEQYF
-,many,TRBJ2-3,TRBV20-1,TGCAGTGCCTACCAGGGGGGGAGTGGGGCAGACACGCAGTATTTT,CSAYQGGSGADTQYF
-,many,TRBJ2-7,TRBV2,TGTGCCAGCACCCTAGATGGGGGTCACGACTACGAGCAGTACTTC,CASTLDGGHDYEQYF
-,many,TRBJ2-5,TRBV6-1,TGTGCCAGCAGTCTCAGGGAGACCCAGTACTTC,CASSLRETQYF
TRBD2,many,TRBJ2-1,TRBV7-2,TGTGCCAGCAGCCCCCTAGGACTAGCGGTCGCCTACAATGAGCAGTTCTTC,CASSPLGLAVAYNEQFF
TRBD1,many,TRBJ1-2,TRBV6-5,TGTGCCAGCAGTTATCGTGACAGGGTTCATGGCTACACCTTC,CASSYRDRVHGYTF
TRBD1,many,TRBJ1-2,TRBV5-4,TGTGCCAGCAGCTGGGACAGGGGGCAGGCCTATGGCTACACCTTC,CASSWDRGQAYGYTF
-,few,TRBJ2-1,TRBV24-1,TGTGCCACCAGTGATTACTTCAGTAATGAGCAGTTCTTC,CATSDYFSNEQFF
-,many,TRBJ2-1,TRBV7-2,TGTGCCAGCAGCTTAGTAGGGCGGATCCACTACAATGAGCAGTTCTTC,CASSLVGRIHYNEQFF
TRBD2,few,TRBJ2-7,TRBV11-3,TGTGCCAGCAGGACCGGGACTAGTCACGACGAGCAGTACTTC,CASRTGTSHDEQYF
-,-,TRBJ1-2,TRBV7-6,TGTGCCAGCAGCTTAGATGCAGGGAACTACTATGGCTACAACTTC,CASSLDAGNYYGYNF
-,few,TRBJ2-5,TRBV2,TGTGCCAGCAGCCGCCTAGGGGCTGATGGAGAGACCCAGTACTTC,CASSRLGADGETQYF
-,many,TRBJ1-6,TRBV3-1,TGTGCCAGCAGCCAAGGGCAGAATAATTCACCCCTCCACTTT,CASSQGQNNSPLHF
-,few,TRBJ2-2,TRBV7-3,TGTGCCAGCAGCTGGGACCCGAACACCGGGGAGCTGTTTTTT,CASSWDPNTGELFF
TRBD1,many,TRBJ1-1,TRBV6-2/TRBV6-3,TGTGCCAGTCTTGCTACAGGACAGGTTCCCACTGAAGCTTTCTTT,CASLATGQVPTEAFF
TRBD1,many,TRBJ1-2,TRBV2,TGTGCCAGCAGTCCATACAGGGGTTATGGCTACACCTTC,CASSPYRGYGYTF
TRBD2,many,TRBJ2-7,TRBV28,TGTGCCAGCAGTTTATTATTTCCGGGGACTAGCGGGAGACACGAGCAGTACTTC,CASSLLFPGTSGRHEQYF
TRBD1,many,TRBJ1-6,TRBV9,TGTGCCAGCCAGACAGGGGACAATTCACCCCTCCACTTT,CASQTGDNSPLHF
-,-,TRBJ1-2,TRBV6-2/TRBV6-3,TGTGCCAGCAGTTACAGAGACTATGGCTACACCTTC,CASSYRDYGYTF
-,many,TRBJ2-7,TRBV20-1,TGCAGTGCTAGAGGAGGGGCCGGTACCTGGGGGCTACCTAGCTACGAGCAGTACTTC,CSARGGAGTWGLPSYEQYF
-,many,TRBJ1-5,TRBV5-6,TGTGCCAGCAGCCGATACAGGGATCAGCCCCAGCATTTT,CASSRYRDQPQHF